These 27 T cell receptor beta chains share one sample of origin, sequenced in a study of blood T cell repertoires in COVID-19. TCRdb keeps only in-frame clones here, not all; method: immunoSEQ multiplex PCR. The repertoire holds about 250,000 clones, with approximately 88% as singletons. The sample comprised peripheral blood. These receptors originate from a middle-aged woman who had recovered from COVID-19.

The chain uses TRBV5-1 and TRBJ2-5; a possible D gene is TRBD2 (6 bases). The germline V gene has CDR1 SGHRS and CDR2 YFSETQ. This CDR3 spans 13 amino acids. V lost 7 bases and J lost 4, with 14 bases in between. The CDR3 protein is CASADMGGETQYF. DNA of the CDR3: TGCGCCAGCGCAGATATGGGGGGAGAGACCCAGTACTTC.

This clone was detected once. The J gene is TRBJ2-5, the V gene TRBV5-8; TRBD2 matches 11 bases. There are 18 residues in the CDR3. The germline CDR1 and CDR2 sequences are SGHTS and YDEGEE. The V and J ends lost 3 bases and 0 bases, in that order; junction bases with no gene match: 10. CDR3 loop: CASSSPGLAVSYQETQYF. The CDR3 DNA reads as TGTGCCAGCAGCTCGCCGGGACTAGCGGTTTCCTACCAAGAGACCCAGTACTTC. Combining the CDR3 with reference TRBV5-8 and TRBJ2-5 gives the whole variable domain EAGVTQSPTHLIKTRGQQATLRCSPISGHTSVYWYQQALGLGLQFLLWYDEGEERNRGNFPPRFSGRQFPNYSSELNVNALELEDSALYLCASSSPGLAVSYQETQYFGPGTRLLVL.

The V gene is TRBV3-1 (or the pseudogene TRBV3-2), the J gene TRBJ2-5; D is possibly TRBD1 (6 bases). With 1 base removed from V and 6 bases from J, the gap between germline ends came to 12 bases. CDR3 size: 14 residues. Germline values: CDR1 LGHDT, CDR2 YNNKEL (reference sequence). CDR3 amino acids: CASSQVTGLQTQYF. CDR3 DNA sequence: TGTGCCAGCAGCCAAGTTACAGGGCTACAGACCCAGTACTTC.

The chain employs TRBV30 and TRBJ2-7, with TRBD1 identical over 8 bases. This CDR3 has 13 amino acids. After removal of 0 bases from V and 6 bases from J, the junction contained 4 bases not matched to a gene. Germline CDR1 and CDR2: GTSNPN and SVGIG (reference sequence). The CDR3 DNA reads TGTGCCTGGAGTGTAGGACAGGGAGGCGAGCAGTACTTC. Protein sequence: CAWSVGQGGEQYF.

A few counts support this clone. CDR3 coding DNA: TGTGCCAGCAGTGAGGACAATAATTCACCCCTCCACTTT. This sequence encodes CASSEDNNSPLHF. The rearrangement links TRBV27 to TRBJ1-6, with a possible D match to TRBD1 (5 bases). The CDR3 consists of 13 residues. Trimming cost V 5 bases and J 5 bases, with 7 bases left between them. From germline, CDR1 is MNHEY and CDR2 SMNVEV (reference sequence).

The chain employs TRBV11-3 and TRBJ2-1; D perhaps matches TRBD2 (6 bases). Germline CDR1 is SGHNT and CDR2 is YENEEA. V lost 6 bases and J lost 4, with 10 bases in between. This CDR3 is 13 amino acids long. CDR3 DNA sequence: TGTGCCAGCAGTGCGGGGTTTTACAATGAGCAGTTCTTC. Protein sequence: CASSAGFYNEQFF. Looking up the rest from reference TRBV11-3 and TRBJ2-1 gives the full variable domain: EAGVVQSPRYKIIEKKQPVAFWCNPISGHNTLYWYLQNLGQGPELLIRYENEEAVDDSQLPKDRFSAERLKGVDSTLKIQPAELGDSAVYLCASSAGFYNEQFFGPGTRLTVL.

This chain links TRBV12-2 with TRBJ1-5; TRBD1, as called in the table, went unchecked against the DNA. TRBV12-2 corresponds to a pseudogene. The CDR3 length is 13 residues. The CDR3 region has the DNA TGTGCAAGTCGCTTAGCTGGCAGTCAGCCCCAGCATTTT. Residues: CASRLAGSQPQHF.

The gene calls are TRBV6-5 and TRBJ1-1; TRBD1 matches 7 bases. Trimming cost V 4 bases and J 1 base; bases outside gene matches: 6. The V gene's germline CDR1 is MNHEY and CDR2 SVGAGI. CDR3 length: 15 residues. Written as DNA, the CDR3 is TGTGCCAGCAGTTTCCGGGACAGCCCGAACACTGAAGCTTTCTTT. It yields the protein CASSFRDSPNTEAFF.

The chain employs TRBV12-3 or TRBV12-4 and TRBJ2-7; TRBD1 is a possible D gene (6 bases). The CDR3 is 11 residues long. Trimming removed 5 bases from V and 6 bases from J, with 8 bases in between. CDR3 loop: CASSRQAEQYF. The CDR3 DNA follows: TGTGCCAGCAGTCGACAGGCCGAGCAGTACTTC.

The V gene is TRBV4-1, the J gene TRBJ1-2; D is perhaps TRBD1 (5 bases). Trimming took 0 bases from V and 4 from J, leaving 15 bases between them. The germline gives CDR1 MGHRA, CDR2 YSYEKL. This CDR3 region has 16 residues. CDR3 in DNA: TGCGCCAGCAGCCAAGATGGGGGGACGTCGGGCTATGGCTACACCTTC. Its protein is CASSQDGGTSGYGYTF.

This clone has just a few counts. The V gene is TRBV5-6, the J gene TRBJ2-1, with 12 bases identical to TRBD2. Germline V gene lookup returns CDR1 SGHDT and CDR2 YYEEEE. V was clipped by 7 bases and J by 2 bases; unmatched bases: 10. CDR3 size: 17 residues. The CDR3 spells CASGALAGGGAYNEQFF. DNA of the CDR3: TGTGCCAGCGGGGCACTAGCGGGAGGAGGCGCCTACAATGAGCAGTTCTTC.

The chain employs TRBV29-1 and TRBJ2-1; 12 nucleotides match TRBD2. The length of the CDR3 is 15 residues. Trimming took 2 bases from V and 12 from J; bases not matched to a gene: 11. The germline V gene encodes CDR1 SQVTM and CDR2 ANQGSEA. Here the CDR3 DNA reads TGCAGCGTTGAACAGCGACTAGCGGGGGCAAGAGGGCAGTTCTTC. It is translated as CSVEQRLAGARGQFF.

The chain uses TRBV20-1 and TRBJ1-2, with D maybe TRBD1 (6 bases). CDR1 is DFQATT, CDR2 SNEGSKA, per germline (reference sequence). The CDR3 is made up of 9 amino acids. The DNA for the CDR3 is TGCATTAACAGGGATGGCTACACCTTC. It is translated as CINRDGYTF.

The V gene is TRBV5-1, the J gene TRBJ1-1; 10 bases are shared with TRBD1. The CDR3 contains 14 residues. V lost 4 bases to trimming and J lost 5 bases; unmatched junction nucleotides: 5. Looked up from germline, CDR1 is SGHRS and CDR2 is YFSETQ. The CDR3 loop is CASSPRQGATEAFF. For the CDR3, the DNA is TGCGCCAGCAGCCCCCGACAGGGGGCGACTGAAGCTTTCTTT.

The V call is TRBV23-1, the J call TRBJ2-4, with 9 bases lining up with TRBD1. TRBV23-1 is noted as an ORF with a role that remains uncertain. CDR3 size: 20 residues. J lost 0 bases, V lost 0 bases, and 12 bases had no gene match. The CDR3 loop is CASSQSDRGSRHLAKNIQYF. DNA of the CDR3: TGCGCCAGCAGTCAATCGGACAGGGGTAGTAGGCATCTAGCCAAAAACATTCAGTACTTC.

The chain recombines TRBV18 with TRBJ1-4; D is possibly TRBD1 (5 bases). From germline, CDR1 is KGHSH and CDR2 LQKENI. There are 15 residues in the CDR3. Trimming cost V 2 bases and J 0 bases, with 7 bases left between them. The CDR3 loop reads CASSPRGSTNEKLFF. CDR3 bases: TGTGCCAGCTCACCAAGGGGATCAACTAATGAAAAACTGTTTTTT.

This clone has only one observation. The V and J genes are TRBV27 and TRBJ2-1; D gene uncertain. The ends were cut back, 1 base at V and 1 base at J, with 8 bases in the middle. From germline, CDR1 is MNHEY and CDR2 SMNVEV (reference sequence). The CDR3 spans 15 residues. The DNA of the CDR3 is TGTGCCAGCAGTTTATTAAGAGCTTCCTACAATGAGCAGTTCTTC. Translation: CASSLLRASYNEQFF.

The chain has TRBV19 and TRBJ2-7, with 9 bases identical to TRBD1. The CDR3 totals 16 residues. Trimming cost V 4 bases and J 5 bases; bases outside gene matches: 12. CDR1 is LNHDA, CDR2 SQIVND, per germline (reference sequence). CDR3 DNA: TGTGCCAGTAGTACACTCTCGGGGACAGGGCGCGACGAGCAGTACTTC. Translating it yields CASSTLSGTGRDEQYF.

The CDR3 bases are TGTGCCAGTAGTTTGATGGACAGTTCCGGCGAGCAGTACTTC. Amino acid sequence: CASSLMDSSGEQYF. The rearrangement joins TRBV19 to TRBJ2-7, with D maybe TRBD1 (6 bases). CDR3 length: 14 residues. Germline CDR1 and CDR2: LNHDA and SQIVND (reference sequence). Deletions cut 5 bases from V and 6 bases from J, with 17 bases between.

This chain joins TRBV12-5 and TRBJ1-4; TRBD1 matches at 8 bases. Germline values: CDR1 LGHNT, CDR2 FRNRAP. Losses at the gene ends were 1 base for V and 0 bases for J; bases not matched to a gene: 4. CDR3 length equals 17 residues. CDR3 residues: CASGLGQGRTTNEKLFF. The CDR3 DNA sequence: TGTGCTAGTGGTTTGGGACAGGGGCGGACAACTAATGAAAAACTGTTTTTT.

This rearrangement joins TRBV7-2 to TRBJ2-3; 11 nucleotides match TRBD2. Germline CDR1 SGHTA, CDR2 FQGNSA. V lost 4 bases to trimming and J lost 4 bases; unmatched junction nucleotides: 4. CDR3 length: 15 residues. The CDR3 loop reads CASSYPGLAADTQYF. The CDR3 region has the DNA TGTGCCAGCAGCTATCCGGGACTAGCGGCAGATACGCAGTATTTT.

The rearrangement joins TRBV19 to TRBJ2-1; TRBD2 aligns across 11 bases. The CDR3 is made up of 16 amino acids. With V trimmed by 5 bases and J by 4 bases, 7 bases remained unmatched. From germline, CDR1 is LNHDA and CDR2 SQIVND (reference sequence). The CDR3 sequence: CASSSQTSGKYNEQFF. CDR3 sequence (DNA): TGTGCCAGTAGTTCCCAGACTAGCGGGAAGTACAATGAGCAGTTCTTC.

The chain employs TRBV19 and TRBJ2-1; possible D gene TRBD2, 6 bases. The germline gives CDR1 LNHDA, CDR2 SQIVND (reference sequence). The CDR3 runs 17 residues. The V end lost 5 bases, the J end lost 2 bases, and 19 bases lay between the germline ends. CDR3 loop: CASSARAPGRPYNEQFF. The DNA for the CDR3 is TGTGCCAGTAGTGCCCGGGCCCCTGGGAGGCCCTACAATGAGCAGTTCTTC.

A few counts support this clone. V gene TRBV7-9 combines with J gene TRBJ2-7; maybe TRBD1 (6 bases). The germline CDR1 and CDR2 sequences are SEHNR and FQNEAQ (reference sequence). The CDR3 covers 14 residues. The V end lost 5 bases, the J end lost 0 bases, and 11 bases lay between the germline ends. CDR3 bases: TGTGCCAGCAGCCCCGACAGGAACTCCTACGAGCAGTACTTC. Translation: CASSPDRNSYEQYF.

The genes are TRBV5-6 and TRBJ2-1; TRBD2 matches 7 bases. Germline values: CDR1 SGHDT, CDR2 YYEEEE. This CDR3 is 13 amino acids long. The junction had 5 bases not matched to a gene; V was cut back by 4 bases and J by 7 bases. CDR3 protein: CASSPQAGNEQFF. The CDR3 DNA sequence: TGTGCCAGCAGCCCCCAAGCGGGGAATGAGCAGTTCTTC.

The chain uses TRBV24-1 and TRBJ2-1; 8 bases align to TRBD2. This CDR3 contains 15 residues. Germline trimming cut 5 bases from V and 0 bases from J; bases unmatched to any gene: 2. Germline CDR1 reads KGHDR; CDR2 reads SFDVKD. DNA of the CDR3: TGTGCCACCAGTGTTGGGACTAGCTCCTACAATGAGCAGTTCTTC. Its protein is CATSVGTSSYNEQFF.

The J gene is TRBJ1-2, the V gene TRBV29-1; TRBD1 aligns across 11 bases. This CDR3 is 14 amino acids long. J gave up 4 bases and V 3 bases, and 4 bases lay outside the gene matches. Germline V lookup: CDR1 SQVTM, CDR2 ANQGSEA. The CDR3 sequence: CSVEGTGGIYGYTF. The CDR3 coding sequence is TGCAGCGTTGAGGGGACAGGGGGAATCTATGGCTACACCTTC.